These 30 T cell receptor beta chains were sequenced from one sample in a study of identical twins. TCRdb re-derived calls from the 5' RACE reads in MiXCR, one entry per CDR3 protein. Among about 240,000 distinct CDR3 sequences listed, 6% to 8.5% were seen once. The sample also formed part of further work on yellow fever vaccine responses in identical twins.

What was sequenced was CD8+ T cells sorted from blood. The origin of the receptors is a woman aged 18-29 years in good health.

CDR3 sequence (DNA): TGCGCCAGCTACTCACAGGGAACCTCCTACAATGAGCAGTTCTTC. Translating gives CASYSQGTSYNEQFF. This chain connects TRBV5-1 to TRBJ2-1, with TRBD1 as a possible D gene (6 bases). V was shortened by 7 bases and J by 0 bases, with 14 bases between the two germline ends. CDR1 is SGHRS, CDR2 YFSETQ, per germline. The CDR3 has 15 amino acids.

This clonotype appeared a few times. J is TRBJ2-2 and V is TRBV20-1, with TRBD2 matching over 11 bases. The germline gives CDR1 DFQATT, CDR2 SNEGSKA (reference sequence). V trimming: 1 base; J trimming: 4 bases; junction bases outside the gene matches: 8. The CDR3 has 17 residues. DNA of the CDR3: TGCAGTGCTAGAGTCCCACTAGCGGGGGAAACCACCGGGGAGCTGTTTTTT. Amino acid sequence: CSARVPLAGETTGELFF.

Note on this clonotype: One end of the junction is discordant with germline, which a read error may explain. The chain links TRBV13 to TRBJ2-1; possibly TRBD2 for D (5 bases). The germline gives CDR1 PRHDT, CDR2 FYEKMQ (reference sequence). The CDR3 totals 11 residues. CDR3 region: CASSLGGRRLF. DNA of the CDR3: TGTGCCAGCAGCTTAGGTGGGAGAAGGCTCTTC.

The chain uses TRBV9 and TRBJ1-1; tentatively, D is TRBD1 (6 bases). Germline CDR1 SGDLS, CDR2 YYNGEE. The CDR3 is 16 amino acids. V was pared by 2 bases and J by 5 bases, with 19 bases between. The CDR3 nucleotides read TGTGCCAGCAGCGTTGGGCAGGGGATAGCCGAAACTGAAGCTTTCTTT. It codes for CASSVGQGIAETEAFF.

The chain joins TRBV2 to TRBJ2-5; 8 nucleotides match TRBD2. This CDR3 has 14 residues. CDR1 is SNHLY and CDR2 is FYNNEI in the germline V gene. V gave up 4 bases and J gave up 5 bases; unmatched junction bases: 6. CDR3 coding DNA: TGTGCCAGCAGTGTCGGGGGGGAATTGGAGACCCAGTACTTC. Encoded protein: CASSVGGELETQYF.

There are many counts of this clonotype. This chain uses TRBV21-1 with TRBJ2-7. TRBV21-1 represents a pseudogene. CDR3 length equals 12 residues. The CDR3 loop is CASSKVIYEQYV. The DNA for the CDR3 is TGTGCCAGCAGCAAAGTGATCTACGAGCAGTACGTC.

The chain uses TRBV7-9 and TRBJ2-1, with 9 bases fitting TRBD1. The CDR3 length is 16 residues. V lost 3 bases, J lost 7 bases, and 10 bases stayed unmatched. Germline V gene sequence: CDR1 SEHNR, CDR2 FQNEAQ (reference sequence). The CDR3 DNA is TGTGCCAGCAGCTTGGGACAGGGTGGTACATGGAATGAGCAGTTCTTC. This translates into CASSLGQGGTWNEQFF.

This clonotype occurred many times. V gene TRBV20-1 combines with J gene TRBJ2-2; 8 bases fit TRBD1. The germline V gene encodes CDR1 DFQATT and CDR2 SNEGSKA (reference sequence). The CDR3 is 15 residues long. V shed 0 bases, J shed 7 bases, and the junction held 7 bases outside the gene matches. CDR3 residues: CSARDYQGAHGELFF. CDR3 in DNA: TGCAGTGCTAGAGATTACCAGGGGGCCCACGGGGAGCTGTTTTTT.

This clonotype was seen ten or more times. V gene TRBV4-1 combines with J gene TRBJ2-3, with D possibly TRBD2 on 5 matching bases. Germline V lookup: CDR1 MGHRA, CDR2 YSYEKL. With 6 bases removed from V and 5 bases from J, the gap between germline ends came to 9 bases. The CDR3 sequence is 12 residues long. CDR3: CASRLGEDTQYF. The CDR3 DNA reads TGCGCCAGCAGACTAGGCGAAGATACGCAGTATTTT.

The V and J genes are TRBV25-1 and TRBJ2-1; perhaps TRBD1 as D (5 bases). The CDR3 consists of 13 residues. Germline-derived CDR1 and CDR2 are MGHDK and SYGVNS. Trimming stripped 5 bases from V and 2 bases from J, with 7 bases between. The CDR3 here is CASSQTAYNEQFF. The CDR3 DNA sequence: TGTGCCAGCAGTCAGACAGCCTACAATGAGCAGTTCTTC. The entire variable domain, with the rest obtained from reference TRBV25-1 and TRBJ2-1, is as follows: EADIYQTPRYLVIGTGKKITLECSQTMGHDKMYWYQQDPGMELHLIHYSYGVNSTEKGDLSSESTVSRIRTEHFPLTLESARPSHTSQYLCASSQTAYNEQFFGPGTRLTVL.

This clonotype occurred a few times. The genes are TRBV4-1 and TRBJ1-1, with D possibly matching TRBD1 (6 bases). The germline CDR1 and CDR2 sequences are MGHRA and YSYEKL. This CDR3 has 15 residues. V lost 3 bases and J 5 bases, leaving 16 bases between the germline ends. The CDR3 coding sequence is TGCGCCAGCAGCCAGGTCACAGGGTCGGGAACTGAAGCTTTCTTT. Amino acid sequence: CASSQVTGSGTEAFF.

This clonotype was detected a few times. CDR3 region: CASSLRDSYEQYF. CDR3 nucleotide sequence: TGTGCCAGCAGCTTACGGGACAGCTACGAGCAGTACTTC. The J gene is TRBJ2-7, the V gene TRBV11-3, with 7 bases identical to TRBD1. The trim removed 2 bases at V and 3 bases at J, leaving 1 base unmatched. Germline-derived CDR1 and CDR2 are SGHNT and YENEEA. This CDR3 contains 13 residues.

This clonotype has at least ten counts. The chain recombines TRBV29-1 with TRBJ2-2; D not certain. CDR3 length equals 13 residues. From germline, CDR1 is SQVTM and CDR2 ANQGSEA. Trimming shortened V by 7 bases and J by 1 base, and 10 bases separated the two germline ends. CDR3 bases: TGCAGCGCTGTCCTGCTGAACACCGGGGAGCTGTTTTTT. As protein: CSAVLLNTGELFF.

The gene calls are TRBV4-2 and TRBJ2-7; 9 bases agree with TRBD2. Unmatched junction bases numbered 4, after V lost 0 bases and J lost 4 bases. This CDR3 is 15 amino acids long. Germline lookup yields CDR1 LGHNA and CDR2 YNFKEQ. In DNA form, the CDR3 reads TGTGCCAGCAGCCAAGACCTAGCGGGATCATACGAGCAGTACTTC. Protein product: CASSQDLAGSYEQYF.

The sample holds a few counts of this clonotype. The J gene is TRBJ1-2, the V gene TRBV10-1; D call uncertain. V was shortened by 2 bases and J by 0 bases, with 13 bases between the two germline ends. The germline CDR1 and CDR2 sequences are WNHNN and SYGVQD (reference sequence). There are 16 residues in the CDR3. The DNA of the CDR3 is TGCGCCAGCAGTGAGGTCCCCCTAATCACTAACTATGGCTACACCTTC. This gives the protein CASSEVPLITNYGYTF.

This clonotype came up a few times. The V and J genes are TRBV20-1 and TRBJ2-1, with 14 bases aligning to TRBD2. Germline loops: CDR1 DFQATT, CDR2 SNEGSKA (reference sequence). CDR3 length equals 20 residues. The V segment lost 0 bases and the J segment 0 bases; nucleotides outside the gene matches: 10. CDR3 in amino acids: CSARDVGLAGGKSSYNEQFF. CDR3 sequence (DNA): TGCAGTGCTAGAGATGTAGGACTAGCGGGAGGAAAGAGCTCCTACAATGAGCAGTTCTTC.

This chain connects TRBV19 to TRBJ2-1; D is uncertain. This CDR3 region has 15 residues. In germline, CDR1 is LNHDA, CDR2 SQIVND (reference sequence). Trimming removed 2 bases from V and 2 bases from J, with 10 bases in between. Written as DNA, the CDR3 is TGTGCCAGTAGTATAATGGCCACAACCTACAATGAGCAGTTCTTC. Amino acid sequence: CASSIMATTYNEQFF.

This clonotype has just a few counts. The gene calls are TRBV27 and TRBJ2-3; D is undetermined. The CDR3 is 13 residues long. Germline CDR1 MNHEY, CDR2 SMNVEV (reference sequence). Trimming left V 6 bases short and J 6 bases short, with 13 bases between. The DNA of the CDR3 is TGTGCCAGCAGCCTCGACGACGGGGATACGCAGTATTTT. Its protein is CASSLDDGDTQYF.

V is TRBV14 and J is TRBJ2-3; TRBD1 or TRBD2 may be the D gene (5 bases each). Germline CDR1 SGHDN, CDR2 FVKESK. Trimming removed 1 base from V and 2 bases from J, with 10 bases in between. This CDR3 has 15 amino acids. CDR3 DNA sequence: TGTGCCAGCAGCCAAGGGGACGGGACCACAGATACGCAGTATTTT. This gives the protein CASSQGDGTTDTQYF.

This clonotype has a count of ten or more. The J gene is TRBJ2-5, the V gene TRBV6-1; 9 bases are shared with TRBD2. The V gene end was trimmed by 4 bases and the J gene end by 2 bases; junction bases not matched to a gene: 5. Germline-derived CDR1 and CDR2 are MNHNS and SASEGT. This CDR3 has 15 residues. DNA for the CDR3: TGTGCCAGCAGTGGGTTTAGCGGGGGACAAGAGACCCAGTACTTC. As protein: CASSGFSGGQETQYF.

This clonotype has only a few counts. This chain joins TRBV28 and TRBJ1-5, with D possibly matching TRBD1 (6 bases). This CDR3 has 13 amino acids. Germline CDR1 MDHEN, CDR2 SYDVKM. Deletions cut 7 bases from V and 5 bases from J, with 12 bases between. The CDR3 spells CASNREGHQPQHF. CDR3 DNA sequence: TGTGCCAGCAACAGGGAGGGCCATCAGCCCCAGCATTTT.

This clonotype was picked up a small number of times. V and J are TRBV7-3 and TRBJ2-2; tentatively, D is TRBD2 (5 bases). The germline V and J ends were trimmed by 5 bases and 5 bases, with 9 bases remaining between them. Germline assignment: CDR1 SGHTA and CDR2 FQGTGA. The CDR3 consists of 13 residues. The CDR3 DNA reads as TGTGCCAGCAGCATCGGCGGGACCGGGGAGCTGTTTTTT. Its protein is CASSIGGTGELFF.

The rearrangement links TRBV6-1 to TRBJ2-5; D remains unclear. CDR3 length: 14 residues. CDR1 is MNHNS, CDR2 SASEGT, per germline. V was trimmed by 1 base and J by 5 bases, leaving 11 bases between them. The CDR3 DNA sequence: TGTGCCAGCAGTGAAGAACTGGCGAGCGAGACCCAGTACTTC. Translating gives CASSEELASETQYF.

The chain links TRBV24-1 to TRBJ2-3; the match to TRBD2 covers 7 bases. With 7 bases clipped from V and 2 bases from J, the junction kept 8 bases outside the gene matches. Germline-derived CDR1 and CDR2 are KGHDR and SFDVKD. CDR3 length: 15 amino acids. This chain's CDR3 is CATSPRAGSTDTQYF. DNA for the CDR3: TGTGCCACCAGCCCTCGAGCGGGGTCCACAGATACGCAGTATTTT.

The V and J genes are TRBV7-8 and TRBJ2-7; D may match TRBD1 or TRBD2 (6 bases each). V lost 4 bases and J lost 2, with 18 bases in between. This CDR3 contains 16 residues. Germline V gives CDR1 SGHVS, CDR2 FQNEAQ. The CDR3 protein is CASSSLQGGSAYEQYF. The CDR3, as DNA: TGTGCCAGCAGCTCCTTACAAGGGGGGTCCGCCTACGAGCAGTACTTC.

The rearrangement uses TRBV4-1 and TRBJ2-3; no reliable D call. Trimming pared 6 bases from V and 3 bases from J, leaving 10 bases between. The CDR3 has 13 amino acids. Per the germline V gene, CDR1 is MGHRA and CDR2 is YSYEKL. Here the CDR3 reads CASSFGLTDTQYF. CDR3 nucleotides: TGCGCCAGCAGTTTTGGTTTAACAGATACGCAGTATTTT.

This clonotype was observed a few times. The CDR3 here is CASSHRADTGELFF. CDR3 nucleotide sequence: TGCGCCAGCAGCCACAGGGCGGACACCGGGGAGCTGTTTTTT. The genes are TRBV4-1 and TRBJ2-2, with D perhaps matching TRBD1 (5 bases). Germline V gives CDR1 MGHRA, CDR2 YSYEKL. V was cut by 3 bases and J by 3 bases, with 8 bases left in between. This CDR3 comprises 14 residues.

V is TRBV11-2 and J is TRBJ2-3; D uncertain. Germline V gene sequence: CDR1 SGHAT, CDR2 FQNNGV. V was cut by 3 bases and J by 0 bases, with 10 bases left in between. This CDR3 spans 15 amino acids. CDR3 DNA sequence: TGTGCCAGCAGCTTTTCAATCGCGAGCACAGATACGCAGTATTTT. Translated, it gives CASSFSIASTDTQYF.

The chain employs TRBV7-9 and TRBJ1-4, with D possibly being TRBD1 (6 bases). The CDR3 sequence is 14 residues long. V gave up 5 bases and J gave up 5 bases, with 12 bases separating them. Germline CDR1 and CDR2: SEHNR and FQNEAQ (reference sequence). CDR3 in DNA: TGTGCCAGCAGCACCGGGGACATCAATGAAAAACTGTTTTTT. Its translation is CASSTGDINEKLFF.

The V gene is TRBV7-9, the J gene TRBJ1-5, with D perhaps TRBD1 (5 bases). This CDR3 has 13 residues. Germline V lookup: CDR1 SEHNR, CDR2 FQNEAQ (reference sequence). Trimming shortened V by 2 bases and J by 8 bases, and 10 bases separated the two germline ends. The CDR3 DNA reads as TGTGCCAGCAGCTTATCAGGGAGTGAGCCCCAGCATTTT. It yields the protein CASSLSGSEPQHF.